A single sample is the source of the 26 T cell receptor beta chains below, sequenced in a study of T cells in Graves' hyperthyroidism and ophthalmopathy. Regions amplified from RNA transcripts were the TCR beta CDR3 regions. The HTBI primer set was used in a first-round RT-PCR of the TCR CDR3. TCRdb recomputed calls from the multiplex PCR reads with MiXCR, one row per CDR3 protein. The table shows roughly 240,000 distinct CDR3 sequences, with 24% occurring only once. Sequencing was carried out using blood. These receptors were collected from a woman in her 40s with Graves' ophthalmopathy.

Concerning this clonotype: The junction departs from the called germline gene at one end, perhaps through a read error. This chain joins TRBV7-2 and TRBJ1-5; D might be TRBD1 (6 bases). Germline CDR1 is SGHTA and CDR2 is FQGNSA. The length of the CDR3 is 14 residues. DNA of the CDR3: TGTGCCAGCAGCTTAATCAGGGGCAATCAGCCCCAGCCTTTT. Protein product: CASSLIRGNQPQPF.

Many counts were recorded for this clonotype. The chain joins TRBV24-1 to TRBJ2-5; TRBD1 aligns across 7 bases. The CDR3 runs 15 residues. Germline values: CDR1 KGHDR, CDR2 SFDVKD. J gave up 2 bases and V 2 bases, and 4 bases lay outside the gene matches. CDR3 bases: TGTGCCACCAGTGATTCGGGACAGATACAAGAGACCCAGTACTTC. Translating it yields CATSDSGQIQETQYF.

CDR3 in amino acids: CASRPPWDGARTEAFF. DNA for the CDR3: TGTGCCAGCAGACCCCCCTGGGACGGTGCTCGGACTGAAGCTTTCTTT. The chain is built from TRBV28 and TRBJ1-1; possibly TRBD1 for D (5 bases). The germline V and J ends were trimmed by 6 bases and 5 bases, with 22 bases remaining between them. Germline V gives CDR1 MDHEN, CDR2 SYDVKM. This CDR3 has 16 amino acids.

This chain connects TRBV9 to TRBJ1-2, with a tentative D call TRBD1 (5 bases). The ends were cut back, 1 base at V and 7 bases at J, with 17 bases in the middle. Germline-derived CDR1 and CDR2 are SGDLS and YYNGEE. CDR3 length equals 15 residues. The CDR3 loop reads CASSVNGGVSLGYTF. The CDR3 coding sequence is TGTGCCAGCAGCGTAAATGGAGGGGTGTCCCTTGGCTACACCTTC.

This clonotype has ten or more counts. The V and J genes are TRBV6-1 and TRBJ2-2; D gene uncertain. CDR3 length equals 16 residues. Germline CDR1 is MNHNS and CDR2 is SASEGT. The V end lost 6 bases, the J end lost 0 bases, and 14 bases lay between the germline ends. CDR3 sequence: CASRVFVGSNTGELFF. CDR3 sequence (DNA): TGTGCCAGCAGGGTCTTCGTGGGCTCGAACACCGGGGAGCTGTTTTTT.

This clonotype was counted ten times or more. The chain links TRBV7-3 to TRBJ2-7, with D perhaps matching TRBD1 or TRBD2 (5 bases each). The germline V gene has CDR1 SGHTA and CDR2 FQGTGA. The CDR3 is made up of 18 amino acids. V gave up 0 bases and J gave up 5 bases, with 23 bases separating them. Here the CDR3 reads CASSLTPPPGPTLHEQYF. DNA of the CDR3: TGTGCCAGCAGCTTAACCCCCCCCCCGGGACCGACGCTCCACGAGCAGTACTTC.

This clonotype has a single count. The chain recombines TRBV6-1 with TRBJ2-2; 7 bases map to TRBD1. This CDR3 spans 16 amino acids. V shed 5 bases, J shed 3 bases, and the junction held 9 bases outside the gene matches. Germline V gene lookup returns CDR1 MNHNS and CDR2 SASEGT. In DNA, the CDR3 is TGTGCCAGCAGTACAGGGGCGAATTCGTACACCGGGGAGCTGTTTTTT. Protein sequence: CASSTGANSYTGELFF.

This clonotype was recorded many times. This chain connects TRBV7-9 to TRBJ1-2; a possible D gene is TRBD1 (5 bases). The V end was cut by 5 bases, the J end by 11 bases, with 12 bases between. The CDR3 covers 11 residues. Germline V CDR1 and CDR2: SEHNR, FQNEAQ (reference sequence). For the CDR3, the DNA is TGTGCCAGCAGCAGGGACGGAGGGTACACCTTC. This sequence encodes CASSRDGGYTF.

This clonotype was seen many times. The chain employs TRBV20-1 and TRBJ2-7, with TRBD2 matching over 10 bases. This CDR3 spans 14 amino acids. V lost 2 bases to trimming and J lost 6 bases; unmatched junction nucleotides: 7. The germline V gene has CDR1 DFQATT and CDR2 SNEGSKA (reference sequence). CDR3 sequence reads: CSARFPSGSSEQYF. The CDR3 coding sequence is TGCAGTGCTAGATTTCCTAGCGGGAGCAGCGAGCAGTACTTC.

The rearrangement uses TRBV12-3 or TRBV12-4 and TRBJ2-5; maybe TRBD2 (6 bases). With 7 bases removed from V and 4 bases from J, the gap between germline ends came to 16 bases. CDR3 size: 14 residues. The chain's CDR3 is CASKSRDSGETQYF. CDR3 DNA: TGTGCCAGCAAATCCCGGGACTCTGGAGAGACCCAGTACTTC.

Ten or more counts support this clonotype. The chain recombines TRBV30 with TRBJ2-2; TRBD1 might be the D (8 bases). CDR1 is GTSNPN, CDR2 SVGIG, per germline (reference sequence). There are 14 residues in the CDR3. Trimming pared 2 bases from V and 9 bases from J, leaving 16 bases between. The CDR3 here is CAWSPQGGVRELFF. DNA for the CDR3: TGTGCCTGGAGTCCACAGGGGGGGGTGAGGGAGCTGTTTTTT.

This clonotype was detected ten times or more. The V call is TRBV13, the J call TRBJ2-5; no reliable D call. Germline loops: CDR1 PRHDT, CDR2 FYEKMQ (reference sequence). With 2 bases removed from V and 0 bases from J, the gap between germline ends came to 10 bases. This CDR3 comprises 15 residues. This chain's CDR3 is CASSLMTVYQETQYF. The CDR3 DNA sequence: TGTGCCAGCAGCTTAATGACTGTGTACCAAGAGACCCAGTACTTC.

This clonotype was observed many times. V and J are TRBV19 and TRBJ1-5, with 8 bases aligning to TRBD1. CDR3 size: 18 residues. Germline loops: CDR1 LNHDA, CDR2 SQIVND (reference sequence). V shed 4 bases, J shed 1 base, and the junction held 12 bases outside the gene matches. The CDR3 protein is CASSTQGARALSNQPQHF. CDR3 nucleotide sequence: TGTGCCAGTAGTACTCAGGGGGCCCGGGCGTTGAGCAATCAGCCCCAGCATTTT.

This clonotype has a handful of counts. The germline gene is not matched at one end of the junction; a read error may be the cause. The chain has TRBV12-3 or TRBV12-4 and TRBJ1-1; D is ambiguous. This CDR3 has 12 residues. The chain's CDR3 is CASIFGNTEAYF. As DNA, the CDR3 is TGTGCCAGCATCTTCGGGAACACTGAAGCTTACTTT.

To note about this clonotype: A much larger clone differs by one base, so this may be a read error. V and J are TRBV18 and TRBJ1-5, with 8 bases that match TRBD1. V gave up 3 bases and J gave up 2 bases; unmatched junction bases: 9. Germline V gene lookup returns CDR1 KGHSH and CDR2 LQKENI. This CDR3 contains 17 residues. CDR3 nucleotide sequence: TGTGCCAGCTCACCCGGACAGGGCTCTTCAGGCAATCAGCCCCAGCATTTT. Its translation: CASSPGQGSSGNQPQHF.

This clonotype was seen at least ten times. V and J are TRBV7-9 and TRBJ2-7; unclear D gene. The germline V gene encodes CDR1 SEHNR and CDR2 FQNEAQ (reference sequence). Trimming removed 5 bases from V and 6 bases from J, with 11 bases in between. There are 12 residues in the CDR3. The CDR3 reads CASSENHREQYF. CDR3 bases: TGTGCCAGCAGCGAAAATCACCGCGAGCAGTACTTC.

This clonotype showed up many times. The chain links TRBV11-3 to TRBJ2-5, with TRBD2 identical over 9 bases. Germline V gene lookup returns CDR1 SGHNT and CDR2 YENEEA. Trimming took 5 bases from V and 5 from J; bases not matched to a gene: 3. This CDR3 comprises 13 residues. The CDR3: CASSRGTSETQYF. The CDR3 DNA sequence: TGTGCCAGCAGCCGCGGGACTAGCGAGACCCAGTACTTC.

This clonotype was seen many times. V and J are TRBV11-2 and TRBJ2-7; D might be TRBD1 or TRBD2, each matching 5 bases. Germline-derived CDR1 and CDR2 are SGHAT and FQNNGV. CDR3 length equals 14 residues. V was clipped by 6 bases and J by 2 bases, with 14 bases between them. The CDR3 protein is CASSFPGAPYEQYF. Here the CDR3 DNA reads TGTGCCAGCAGTTTCCCCGGGGCCCCCTACGAGCAGTACTTC.

The chain joins TRBV7-8 to TRBJ2-3; the D is unclear. Trimming pared 5 bases from V and 0 bases from J, leaving 18 bases between. The germline CDR1 and CDR2 sequences are SGHVS and FQNEAQ. CDR3 length: 17 residues. The CDR3 DNA follows: TGTGCCAGCAGCCCCCTTTTTGGGCTTACTAGCACAGATACGCAGTATTTT. Translating it yields CASSPLFGLTSTDTQYF.

This clonotype was seen many times. V gene TRBV6-1 combines with J gene TRBJ2-7, with TRBD2 matching over 9 bases. V was clipped by 6 bases and J by 4 bases; unmatched bases: 7. CDR3 size: 14 residues. Germline V gene lookup returns CDR1 MNHNS and CDR2 SASEGT. The CDR3 region is CASREISGRYEQYF. DNA of the CDR3: TGTGCCAGCAGAGAGATCAGCGGGAGGTACGAGCAGTACTTC.

This chain connects TRBV6-1 to TRBJ2-7; 7 bases are a match to TRBD1. The trim removed 6 bases at V and 2 bases at J, leaving 13 bases unmatched. From germline, CDR1 is MNHNS and CDR2 SASEGT. The CDR3 contains 16 residues. This CDR3 reads CASSLYGQVLTYEQYF. CDR3 nucleotide sequence: TGTGCCAGCAGCCTTTACGGACAGGTACTAACCTACGAGCAGTACTTC.

This clonotype was seen ten or more times. The chain employs TRBV5-1 and TRBJ2-2, with TRBD1 as a possible D gene (5 bases). Looked up from germline, CDR1 is SGHRS and CDR2 is YFSETQ. The CDR3 has 15 residues. V was pared by 4 bases and J by 0 bases, with 10 bases between. The CDR3 DNA sequence: TGCGCCAGCAGCCCGACAGAATCGAACACCGGGGAGCTGTTTTTT. Protein: CASSPTESNTGELFF.

This clonotype was picked up a small number of times. The CDR3 sequence: CASSAQGQGGYEQYF. For the CDR3, the DNA is TGTGCCAGCAGTGCCCAGGGACAGGGGGGCTACGAGCAGTACTTC. The chain links TRBV28 to TRBJ2-7; 11 bases agree with TRBD1. J lost 3 bases, V lost 5 bases, and 6 bases had no gene match. CDR1 and CDR2 (germline): MDHEN, SYDVKM. The length of the CDR3 is 15 residues.

This clonotype was counted only a few times. The chain is built from TRBV11-2 and TRBJ1-3; 8 nucleotides line up with TRBD1. Losses at the gene ends were 5 bases for V and 2 bases for J; bases not matched to a gene: 5. The CDR3 length is 15 residues. Germline values: CDR1 SGHAT, CDR2 FQNNGV. The CDR3 DNA follows: TGTGCCAGCAGCATACCGACAGGGGCTGGAAACACCATATATTTT. Protein: CASSIPTGAGNTIYF.

The gene calls are TRBV28 and TRBJ2-7; 12 bases align to TRBD2. In germline, CDR1 is MDHEN, CDR2 SYDVKM. The CDR3 extends over 15 amino acids. V gave up 3 bases and J gave up 7 bases; unmatched junction bases: 7. The CDR3 sequence: CASSLSTGTSGEQYF. The CDR3 bases are TGTGCCAGCAGTTTGTCCACCGGGACTAGCGGGGAGCAGTACTTC.

This clonotype was counted many times. The V and J genes are TRBV19 and TRBJ1-5; D unclear. Looked up from germline, CDR1 is LNHDA and CDR2 is SQIVND (reference sequence). V was trimmed by 11 bases and J by 3 bases, leaving 14 bases between them. This CDR3 is built from 13 residues. CDR3 bases: TGTGCCGCCGGGCGGCTGCCCAATCAGCCCCAGCATTTT. This codes for CAAGRLPNQPQHF. The full variable domain, rest sourced from reference TRBV19 and TRBJ1-5, is DGGITQSPKYLFRKEGQNVTLSCEQNLNHDAMYWYRQDPGQGLRLIYYSQIVNDFQKGDIAEGYSVSREKKESFPLTVTSAQKNPTAFYLCAAGRLPNQPQHFGDGTRLSIL.